A selection of T cell receptor beta chains follows, all from one sample in a study of Tregs in tolerant kidney transplant recipients. Some clones are missing from TCRdb's copy, which holds only in-frame ones; the method was immunoSEQ multiplex PCR. The sample has about 100,000 clones, 93% seen once. Sequenced here: CD4+ T cells from blood (PBMCs), sampled 12 months after the transplant. Every receptor here comes from a human patient who received a combined kidney and bone marrow transplant. The graft donor may have given rise to some T cells. Both conserved end residues are part of each CDR3. Each record gives: CDR3 DNA, CDR3 protein, J gene, clone size, D gene, V gene. The D gene is left open where the match is weak. A row's size may be missing; if present it is once, few, many or a size class.

TGTGCCTGGACTAGCGGCCGCACGGATACGCAGTATTTT CAWTSGRTDTQYF TRBJ2-3 - TRBD2 TRBV30
TGCGCCAGCAGGGCGGGGCAGATGAACACTGAAGCTTTCTTT CASRAGQMNTEAFF TRBJ1-1 - - TRBV4-1
TGTGCCAGCAGCTTAGACATTACAGGGATAACCACAGATACGCAGTATTTT CASSLDITGITTDTQYF TRBJ2-3 once - TRBV11-1
TGCAGCGCCGCGAACAGGGGAAGGAACGAGCAGTACTTC CSAANRGRNEQYF TRBJ2-7 - TRBD1 TRBV29-1
TGTGCCATCAGTGAGATCCTAGCGGGGGCGGCCTACAATGAGCAGTTCTTC CAISEILAGAAYNEQFF TRBJ2-1 - TRBD2 TRBV10-3
TGTGCCTGGAGTGGGGGGGGACAGGTAAATTCCCCCCTCCACTTT CAWSGGGQVNSPLHF TRBJ1-6 - TRBD1 TRBV30
TGTGCCAGTAGTATAGGCCCACACACCTACGAGCAGTACTTC CASSIGPHTYEQYF TRBJ2-7 once - TRBV19
TGTGCCAGCAGTTCGGCGGGGGGGAAAAGGTATGGCTACACCTTC CASSSAGGKRYGYTF TRBJ1-2 - - TRBV28
TGTGCCAGCACCTCCGCTAGCGGGAATACCGGGGAGCTGTTTTTT CASTSASGNTGELFF TRBJ2-2 - TRBD2 TRBV27
TGTGCCTGGAGTGCGGTGCACTATGGCTACACCTTC CAWSAVHYGYTF TRBJ1-2 - - TRBV30
TGTGCCAGCAGTTCCCGGACTAGCGGGGGCCGCACAGATACGCAGTATTTT CASSSRTSGGRTDTQYF TRBJ2-3 - TRBD2 TRBV27
TGTGCCATCAGCTTCGGGGTTACCTCCTCCTACGAGCAGTACTTC CAISFGVTSSYEQYF TRBJ2-7 - - TRBV10-3
TGTGCCAGCAGTTACTCTGGACAGGTTAACACTGAAGCTTTCTTT CASSYSGQVNTEAFF TRBJ1-1 - TRBD1 TRBV6-6
TGTGCCAGCAGTGCGCTACCCGGGACAGGGGAGAGAGAGACCCAGTACTTC CASSALPGTGERETQYF TRBJ2-5 - TRBD1 TRBV28
TGTGCTAGTGGTTTGACTACTAGCGTTCTAGCCAAAAACATTCAGTACTTC CASGLTTSVLAKNIQYF TRBJ2-4 - TRBD2 TRBV12-5
TGTGCCAGCAGCCTCGACAGGCCGACCTCTGGAAACACCATATATTTT CASSLDRPTSGNTIYF TRBJ1-3 - - TRBV2
TGTGCCAGCAGCCAAGACCGGGGTAGCGGGAGGGTTGAGCAGTTCTTC CASSQDRGSGRVEQFF TRBJ2-1 - TRBD2 TRBV14
TGTGCCAGCAGCTTAGCTAGCGGGAGTGGCTATGAGCAGTTCTTC CASSLASGSGYEQFF TRBJ2-1 - TRBD2 TRBV7-6
TGCGCCAGCAGCCAAGGGGGCGGGGGCGTCCCCTACAATGAGCAGTTCTTC CASSQGGGGVPYNEQFF TRBJ2-1 - - TRBV4-3
TGTGCCTGGACCTCGACAGGGGGTGGGCAGCCCCAGCATTTT CAWTSTGGGQPQHF TRBJ1-5 - TRBD1 TRBV30
TGTGCCAGCAGCCCCCGGACTAGCGGAACCTACAATGAGCAGTTCTTC CASSPRTSGTYNEQFF TRBJ2-1 - TRBD2 TRBV9
TGCAGCGTTGATGGCGGCGCCACAGATACGCAGTATTTT CSVDGGATDTQYF TRBJ2-3 - - TRBV29-1
TGTGCCAGCAGCTTTGGTGGCAGGGGGCGAGGAGAGACCCAGTACTTC CASSFGGRGRGETQYF TRBJ2-5 - TRBD1 TRBV7-2
TGTGCTAGTGGTTTGGCCTATAAGGGTCTAGCGGGAGGGACTATCAACAATGAGCAGTTCTTC CASGLAYKGLAGGTINNEQFF TRBJ2-1 once TRBD2 TRBV12-5
TGTGCCAGCAGCTTAGGTGTGCCAGGGCGTGCAACTAATGAAAAACTGTTTTTT CASSLGVPGRATNEKLFF TRBJ1-4 - - TRBV11-3
TGTGCCTGGAGCCTAGCTACCCACGAGCAGTACTTC CAWSLATHEQYF TRBJ2-7 - - TRBV30
TGTGCCATCACCCGGGGGGACAGGGGTTCACCCCTCCACTTT CAITRGDRGSPLHF TRBJ1-6 few TRBD1 TRBV10-3
TGTGCCATCTCGGAGCGGGTCATGAACACTGAAGCTTTCTTT CAISERVMNTEAFF TRBJ1-1 - - TRBV10-3
TGTGCCTGGAGCCACAGAATTAATTTGCTGTTTTTT CAWSHRINLLFF TRBJ1-4 - - TRBV30
TGTGCCAGCAGTGCAGTAAGGGGCTATAGTGAAAAACTGTTTTTT CASSAVRGYSEKLFF TRBJ1-4 - - TRBV2
TGTGCCAGCAGCTTCGTCGAGGGCACCGGGGAGCTGTTTTTT CASSFVEGTGELFF TRBJ2-2 - - TRBV7-6
TGTGCCAGCAGCTCTTCGGGACTAGCGGGAGGGGCAGAGACCCAGTACTTC CASSSSGLAGGAETQYF TRBJ2-5 - TRBD2 TRBV7-3
TGTGCCATCAGTGAGTCCCCATTCCGCGGGAGTGCCTTACAAGAGACCCAGTACTTC CAISESPFRGSALQETQYF TRBJ2-5 - TRBD2 TRBV10-3
TGCGCCAGCATTCCGGCTAGCGGGAGTACCCAGACCCAGTACTTC CASIPASGSTQTQYF TRBJ2-5 - TRBD2 TRBV5-1
TGTGCCAGCAGCAAAGAGGCAGCGGGAGCATCCTCCTACAATGAGCAGTTCTTC CASSKEAAGASSYNEQFF TRBJ2-1 once - TRBV21-1
TGTGCCAGCAGCCTAGCGGGCGTGGACTACGAGCAGTACTTC CASSLAGVDYEQYF TRBJ2-7 - TRBD2 TRBV7-9
TGTGCCATCAGTCGGACAGATCCCTACGAGCAGTACTTC CAISRTDPYEQYF TRBJ2-7 - - TRBV10-3
TGTGCCAGCAGCTTAGGGACAACTAGCACAGATACGCAGTATTTT CASSLGTTSTDTQYF TRBJ2-3 once - TRBV7-9
TGTGCCAGTACCCCAGCGGGAGGGCCCTACGAGCAGTACTTC CASTPAGGPYEQYF TRBJ2-7 - TRBD2 TRBV19
TGTGCCAGCAGCCAAGAAGCTGGGACTAGGCAAGAGACCCAGTACTTC CASSQEAGTRQETQYF TRBJ2-5 - TRBD2 TRBV4-2
TGTGCCAGCAGCTTGCGTATAACGACAGACACCGGGGAGCTGTTTTTT CASSLRITTDTGELFF TRBJ2-2 - - TRBV5-7
TGTGCCAGCAGCTTAAGAGAGACAGGCACAGATACGCAGTATTTT CASSLRETGTDTQYF TRBJ2-3 once - TRBV7-9
TGTGCCAGCTCGCCGTCGTCACTAGCGCGAGAGACCCAGTACTTC CASSPSSLARETQYF TRBJ2-5 - TRBD2 TRBV18
TGTGCCAGTAGTCCTAACCGGGACAGCGGTGCTGAAGCTTTCTTT CASSPNRDSGAEAFF TRBJ1-1 - TRBD1 TRBV19
TGTGCCAGCAGTCTCCGGGACAGGGGCCCCTCAGAAGCTTTCTTT CASSLRDRGPSEAFF TRBJ1-1 once TRBD1 TRBV7-9
TGTGCCAGCAGCCCCGGGCGGGGGACAGGTGCGAGGGCCAACGTCCTGACTTTC CASSPGRGTGARANVLTF TRBJ2-6 - - TRBV7-9
TGCGCCAGCAGCGCCGATCTGGGACAGGGGTTGAACATTCAGTACTTC CASSADLGQGLNIQYF TRBJ2-4 - TRBD1 TRBV5-1
TGTGCCAGTAGTATTGGACAGGGTGACGAGCAGTACTTC CASSIGQGDEQYF TRBJ2-7 - TRBD1 TRBV19
TGTGCCAGCAGTTCCGACAGGGGAAACTATGAGCAGTACTTC CASSSDRGNYEQYF TRBJ2-7 - TRBD1 TRBV6-1
TGTGCCAGTAGTAATACGGGAGCGTCCTCCTACAATGAGCAGTTCTTC CASSNTGASSYNEQFF TRBJ2-1 - - TRBV19
TGTGCCAGCTCACCTGGGACTAGCGGGAGCTTTTATACGCAGTATTTT CASSPGTSGSFYTQYF TRBJ2-3 - TRBD2 TRBV18
TGTGCCAGTAGTAATGACAGGAGCAATCAGCCCCAGCATTTT CASSNDRSNQPQHF TRBJ1-5 - - TRBV19
TGTGCCAGCAGCGTGGGGGGGATCAACACCGGGGAGCTGTTTTTT CASSVGGINTGELFF TRBJ2-2 - TRBD2 TRBV9